This T cell receptor beta chain came from a study of blood T cell repertoires in COVID-19. Study details: Sites across the United States, Italy and Spain contributed samples from acute and convalescent COVID-19.

Per the authors' pipeline: Nucleated cell counts were estimated from reference gene primer amplification. Assay used: immunoSEQ multiplex PCR; TCRdb lists only in-frame clones, some missing. Clone size and the V and J calls come from that table; the DNA yielded D and trimming. The repertoire holds roughly 200,000 clones, with roughly 80% as singletons. The sample consisted of peripheral blood. This TCR derives from an elderly woman with acute or convalescent COVID-19.

The CDR3 region is CASSLGDQNTEAFF. As DNA, the CDR3 is TGTGCCAGCAGTCTCGGGGATCAGAACACTGAAGCTTTCTTT. The chain couples TRBV28 to TRBJ1-1; D ambiguous. The CDR3 consists of 14 residues. V gave up 5 bases and J gave up 1 base, with 11 bases separating them. CDR1 is MDHEN and CDR2 is SYDVKM in the germline V gene.